The source of this T cell receptor beta chain is a study of early T cells in non-severe SARS-CoV-2 infection (dated by TCRdb to the early 2020s). For the wider study: Bulk RNA from unsorted whole blood was used for TCR sequencing, so alpha and beta chains could not be paired.

What the study reported, not specific to this receptor: VDJdb matching was skewed toward anti-spike CD8 responses and likely underestimated virus-specific expansions, missing private and CD4 specificities.

The CDR3 runs 18 amino acids, cysteine and phenylalanine included. The CDR3 DNA has 54 bases and is translated from base 1. V has 0 bases trimmed and J has 4 bases trimmed; junction bases matching no gene number 12. The germline V gene provides CDR1 SGDLS and CDR2 YYNGEE. To note about this clonotype: The antigen it binds to is not known. No much larger clone exists at a distance of one base, and base qualities are not known.

The method was 5' RACE. The instrument given in TCRdb is NextSeq 500. Unique molecular identifiers were attached to individual cDNA molecules in the TCR library protocol so that sequencing error and PCR bias could be corrected. Both TCR alpha and beta chains were sequenced, and tight co-correlation was observed between alpha and beta sequence abundances in each sample. As for the original processing: V gene, J gene and CDR3 annotation of TCR sequences was performed with Decombinator V4. TCRs were defined as expanded if a significant change between any two time points was detected under a Poisson model with p below 0.0001. TCR abundances were normalised to the total number of TCRs sequenced per sample and expressed as counts per million. MAIT TCRs were defined by TRAV1-2 paired with TRAJ12, TRAJ20 or TRAJ33, and iNKT TCRs by TRAV10 paired with TRAJ18. VDJdb, accessed 1 November 2021, was searched for CMV, EBV and SARS-CoV-2 annotated TCRs, with TCRs annotated for multiple antigens excluded. TCRdb redid the processing of the public reads, applying fastp at Q25 and MiXCR, and retained in-frame beta chains. Rows merge per CDR3 protein into single entries with the most common DNA and genes. These V and J calls are TCRdb output, not the study's own analysis. A total of about 83,000 distinct CDR3 sequences appear in this sample, 12% of them only once. The top ten hold 6.5% of the sample.

Set within a cohort of healthcare workers in London, UK, this nested case-control study involved weekly PCR testing of nasopharyngeal swabs along with blood sampling. Healthcare workers were recruited between 23 and 31 March 2020, during the week of the UK lockdown, and were followed weekly for up to about 16 weeks. The sequence came from an adult who was a healthcare worker with PCR-confirmed SARS-CoV-2 infection or an uninfected control (not recorded which). Sequenced input: whole blood. The V gene is TRBV9 and the J gene is TRBJ2-1; 8 of the junction bases match TRBD2. The DNA is as follows: TGTGCCAGCAGCGTAGGGTCGGGAGGGCCCTCCTATTACAATGAGCAGTTCTTC. This yields the protein CASSVGSGGPSYYNEQFF.